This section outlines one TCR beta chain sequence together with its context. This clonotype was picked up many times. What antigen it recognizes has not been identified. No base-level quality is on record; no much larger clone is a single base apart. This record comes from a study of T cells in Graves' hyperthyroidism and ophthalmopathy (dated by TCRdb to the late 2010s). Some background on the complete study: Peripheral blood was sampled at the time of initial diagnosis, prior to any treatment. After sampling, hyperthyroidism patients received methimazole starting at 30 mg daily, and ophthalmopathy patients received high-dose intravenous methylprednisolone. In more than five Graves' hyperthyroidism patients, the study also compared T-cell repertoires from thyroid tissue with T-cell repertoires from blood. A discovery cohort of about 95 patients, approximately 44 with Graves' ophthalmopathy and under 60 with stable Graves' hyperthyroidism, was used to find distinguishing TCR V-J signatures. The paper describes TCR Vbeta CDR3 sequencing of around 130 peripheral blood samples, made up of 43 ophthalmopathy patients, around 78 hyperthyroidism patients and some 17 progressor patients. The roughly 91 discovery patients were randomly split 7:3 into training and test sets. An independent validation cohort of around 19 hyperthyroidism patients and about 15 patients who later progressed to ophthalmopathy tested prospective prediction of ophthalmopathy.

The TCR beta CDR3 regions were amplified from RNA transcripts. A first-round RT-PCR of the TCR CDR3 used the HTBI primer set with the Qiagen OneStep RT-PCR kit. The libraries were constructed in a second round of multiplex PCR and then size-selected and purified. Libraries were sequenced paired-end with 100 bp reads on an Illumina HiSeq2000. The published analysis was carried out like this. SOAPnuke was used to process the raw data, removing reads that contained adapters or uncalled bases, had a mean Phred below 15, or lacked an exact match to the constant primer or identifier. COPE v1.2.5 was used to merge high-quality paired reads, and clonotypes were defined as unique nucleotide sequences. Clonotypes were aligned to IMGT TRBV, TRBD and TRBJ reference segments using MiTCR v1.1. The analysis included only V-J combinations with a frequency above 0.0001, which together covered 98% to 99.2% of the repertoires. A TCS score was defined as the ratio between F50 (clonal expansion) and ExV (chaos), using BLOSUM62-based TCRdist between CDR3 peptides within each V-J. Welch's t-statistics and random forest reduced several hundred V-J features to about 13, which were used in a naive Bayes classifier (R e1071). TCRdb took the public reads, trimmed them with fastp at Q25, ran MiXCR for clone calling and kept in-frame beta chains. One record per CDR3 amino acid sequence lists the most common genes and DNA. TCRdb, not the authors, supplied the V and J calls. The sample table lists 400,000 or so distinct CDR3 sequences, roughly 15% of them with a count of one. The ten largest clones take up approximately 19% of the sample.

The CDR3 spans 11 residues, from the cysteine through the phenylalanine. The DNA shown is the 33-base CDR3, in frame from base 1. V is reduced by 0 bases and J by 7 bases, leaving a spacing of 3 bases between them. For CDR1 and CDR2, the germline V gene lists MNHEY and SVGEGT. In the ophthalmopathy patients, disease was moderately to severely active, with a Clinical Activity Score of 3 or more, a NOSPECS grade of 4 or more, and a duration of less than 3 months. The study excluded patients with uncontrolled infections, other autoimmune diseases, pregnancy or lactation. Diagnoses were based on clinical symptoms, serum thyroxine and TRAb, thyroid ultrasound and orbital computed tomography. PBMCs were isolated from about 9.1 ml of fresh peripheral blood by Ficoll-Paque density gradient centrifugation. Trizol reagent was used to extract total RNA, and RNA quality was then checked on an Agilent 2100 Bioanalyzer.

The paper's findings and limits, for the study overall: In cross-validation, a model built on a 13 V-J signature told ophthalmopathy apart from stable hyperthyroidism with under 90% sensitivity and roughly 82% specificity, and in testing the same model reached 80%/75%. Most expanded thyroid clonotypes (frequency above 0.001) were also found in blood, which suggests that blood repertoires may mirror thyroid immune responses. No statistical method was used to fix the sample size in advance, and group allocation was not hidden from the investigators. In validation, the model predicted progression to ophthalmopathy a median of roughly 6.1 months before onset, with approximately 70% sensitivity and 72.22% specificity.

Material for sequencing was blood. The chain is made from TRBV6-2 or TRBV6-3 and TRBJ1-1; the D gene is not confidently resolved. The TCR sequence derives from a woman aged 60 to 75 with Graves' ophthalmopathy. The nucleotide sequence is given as TGTGCCAGCAGTTACTCGGTTGAAGCTTTCTTT. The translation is CASSYSVEAFF.